The entry below gives a single T cell receptor beta chain sequence along with its context. The antigen is not known. The data were taken from a study of T cell responses to AZD1222 COVID-19 vaccine. Profiling relied on immunoSEQ multiplex PCR, and the TCRdb table lists in-frame clones only, not all of them. The sample comprises fewer than 150,000 clones, roughly 88% of which are singletons, and over 5% rests with the top ten. General study points: Donors, mostly white British, included more females; clonal diversity was possibly underestimated. Only a handful of AZD1222 recipients were seropositive at baseline. Repertoire collection took place solely once the T cell response had peaked.

Germline-derived CDR1 and CDR2 are LGHNA and YSLEER. V shed 4 bases, J shed 7 bases, and the junction held 10 bases outside the gene matches. The CDR3 contains 15 residues. The sequence came from an adult who received the AZD1222 COVID-19 vaccine. Sequencing used peripheral blood, obtained 28 days after the second AZD1222 dose. The V and J genes are TRBV4-3 and TRBJ1-2, with 9 bases matching TRBD1. Here the CDR3 DNA reads TGCGCCAGCAGCCCGAGCGGGACAGGGTCGGCTGGCTACACCTTC. Amino acid sequence: CASSPSGTGSAGYTF.